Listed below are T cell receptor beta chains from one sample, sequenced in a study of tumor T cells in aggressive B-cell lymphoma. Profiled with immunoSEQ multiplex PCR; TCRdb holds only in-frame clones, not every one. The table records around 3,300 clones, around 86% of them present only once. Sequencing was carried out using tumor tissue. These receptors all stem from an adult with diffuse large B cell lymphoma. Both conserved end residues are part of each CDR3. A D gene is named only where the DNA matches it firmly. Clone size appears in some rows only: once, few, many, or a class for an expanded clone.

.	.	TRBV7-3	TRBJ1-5	TGTGCCAGCAGCTTGAGTCACAATCAGCCCCAGCATTTT	CASSLSHNQPQHF
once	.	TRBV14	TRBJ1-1	TGTGCCAGCAGCCTTCTCCGGGGGGCTATAAACACTGAAGCTTTCTTT	CASSLLRGAINTEAFF
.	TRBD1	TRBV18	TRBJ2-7	TGTGCCAGCTCATTGGACAGGGTAAGCGAGCAGTACTTC	CASSLDRVSEQYF
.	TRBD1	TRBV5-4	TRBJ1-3	TGTGCCAGCAGCTGGGGACAGCCTGGAAACACCATATATTTT	CASSWGQPGNTIYF
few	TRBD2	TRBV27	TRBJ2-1	TGTGCCAGCCAGACTAGCGGAGCAAACAATGAGCAGTTCTTC	CASQTSGANNEQFF
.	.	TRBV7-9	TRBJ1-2	TGTGCCAGCAGCTTAGCGAGGGCCTTAACAGGGATTGGAGGCTACACCTTC	CASSLARALTGIGGYTF
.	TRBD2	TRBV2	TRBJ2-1	TGTGCCAGCAGGGAGACTAGCGGGCTGGCCTCCTACGGCAATGAGCAGTTCTTC	CASRETSGLASYGNEQFF
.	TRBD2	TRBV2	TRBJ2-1	TGTGCCACCCGTACCGGGACTAGTATCAATGAGCAGTTCTTC	CATRTGTSINEQFF
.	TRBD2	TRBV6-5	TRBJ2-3	TGTGCCAGCAGCCTTAGCGGGGACACAGATACGCAGTATTTT	CASSLSGDTDTQYF
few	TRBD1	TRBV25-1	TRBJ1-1	TGTGCCAGCCAAGAACCCGGGACAGGGAACACTGAAGCTTTCTTT	CASQEPGTGNTEAFF
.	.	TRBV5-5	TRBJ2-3	TGTGCCAGCAGCTTCAGAAGCACAGATACGCAGTATTTT	CASSFRSTDTQYF
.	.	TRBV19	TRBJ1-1	TGTGCCAGTAGTATAGACCCCGCGGGGGGAGGGGAAGCTTTCTTT	CASSIDPAGGGEAFF
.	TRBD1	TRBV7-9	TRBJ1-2	TGTGCCAGCAGCTTAGCACAGGGGGCGCCGGACTATGGCTACACCTTC	CASSLAQGAPDYGYTF
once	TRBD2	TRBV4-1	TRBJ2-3	TGCGCCAGCAGCCCTCGGACTAGCGGGGGGGGCACAGATACGCAGTATTTT	CASSPRTSGGGTDTQYF
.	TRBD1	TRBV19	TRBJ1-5	TGTGCCAGTACGGGACAGGGTGCCCGCCGGCCCCAGCATTTT	CASTGQGARRPQHF
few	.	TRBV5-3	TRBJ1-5	TGTGCCAGAAGCTGGAATTCAGGGAAAGGTCAGCCCCAGCATTTT	CARSWNSGKGQPQHF
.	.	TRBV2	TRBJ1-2	TGTGCCAGCAGTGAACTCCTCCTAGGGAGGGGAAACTATAGCTACACCTTC	CASSELLLGRGNYSYTF
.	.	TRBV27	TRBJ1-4	TGTGCCAGCAGTCCAAGAACAAATGAAAAACTGTTTTTT	CASSPRTNEKLFF
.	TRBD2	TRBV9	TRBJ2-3	TGTGCCAGCAGCGTACTAGCGGGAGAAGCCACAGATACGCAGTATTTT	CASSVLAGEATDTQYF
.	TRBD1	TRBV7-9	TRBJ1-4	TGTGCCAGCAAATCGGACAGGCCTAATGAAAAACTGTTTTTT	CASKSDRPNEKLFF
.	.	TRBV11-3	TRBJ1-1	TGTGCCAGCAGCTTAGGCTTCCCCCCAGTTTTCTTT	CASSLGFPPVFF
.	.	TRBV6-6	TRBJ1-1	TGTGCCGGGGCAACAGGGATCATCACTGAAGCTTTCTTT	CAGATGIITEAFF
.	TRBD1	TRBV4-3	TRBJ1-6	TGCGCCAGCAGTCTGGACAGGGGAACCCCAAATCAGTCACCCCTCCACTTT	CASSLDRGTPNQSPLHF
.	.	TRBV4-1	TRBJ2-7	TGCGCCAGCAGCCAAGAACTAGCTATCGCCTACGAGCAGTACTTC	CASSQELAIAYEQYF
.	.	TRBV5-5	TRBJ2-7	TGTGCCAGCAGCTTGGGCTCGAGCTCCTACGAGCAGTACTTC	CASSLGSSSYEQYF
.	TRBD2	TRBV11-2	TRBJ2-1	TGTGCCAGCAGCTTAATCTCTGAAGCGGGAGGGACAAACAATGAGCAGTTCTTC	CASSLISEAGGTNNEQFF
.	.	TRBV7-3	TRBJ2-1	TGTGCCAGCAGCCCGCGGGGGCAGGGGGCCCATGAGCAGTTCTTC	CASSPRGQGAHEQFF
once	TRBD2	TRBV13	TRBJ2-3	TGTGCCAGCAGTCTTAGCGGGGTGGGGACAGATACGCAGTATTTT	CASSLSGVGTDTQYF